This T cell receptor (beta chain) was identified in a study of blood T cell repertoires in COVID-19. Looking at the study overall: Spain, Italy and the United States supplied samples that represented acute and convalescent COVID-19. From T cells, B-cell-depleted T cells, or PBMCs came the material, which was cDNA or gDNA.

Per the original data handling: From reference gene primer amplification, estimates of nucleated cell counts were derived. Profiling relied on immunoSEQ multiplex PCR, and the TCRdb table lists in-frame clones only, not all of them. The V and J calls and clone size come from that table; D and trimming were worked out from the DNA. The data contain roughly 200,000 clones, around 85% of them singletons. V was shortened by 8 bases and J by 6 bases, with 17 bases between the two germline ends. The CDR3 totals 14 residues. The germline CDR1 and CDR2 sequences are SGHAT and FQNNGV. The V call is TRBV11-2, the J call TRBJ2-1; tentatively, D is TRBD2 (6 bases). The clonotype originates from a middle-aged man who had recovered from COVID-19. The sequencing sample was made of peripheral blood. CDR3 sequence reads: CASGSMGGSNEQFF. For the CDR3, the DNA is TGTGCCAGCGGGTCGATGGGGGGTTCCAATGAGCAGTTCTTC.